The present TCR beta chain was sequenced within a study of regulatory T cells in long-lasting Graves disease. V gave up 0 bases and J gave up 5 bases, with 9 bases separating them. The length of the CDR3 is 14 residues. Germline values: CDR1 SGDLS, CDR2 YYNGEE. Time point in this sample: newly diagnosed GD, antithyroid drugs for less than 3 months. PBMC-derived RNA was used for the TCR library. Sequencing libraries for TCR beta were prepared with iRepertoire HTBI primers and Arm-PCR of CDR3 regions. TCRdb re-analysed the multiplex PCR reads in MiXCR, keeping a single row per CDR3 protein. The table records about 440,000 distinct CDR3 sequences, more than 12% of them present only once. This clonotype came up a few times. These same data were also listed under a study on T cells in Graves' hyperthyroidism and ophthalmopathy.

This sequence was found in a woman in her 30s with Graves disease. This rearrangement joins TRBV9 to TRBJ2-1, with D tentatively TRBD2 (5 bases). The sequenced sample was peripheral blood mononuclear cells (PBMCs), obtained at new diagnosis, from a patient treated with antithyroid drugs. The CDR3 DNA reads as TGTGCCAGCAGCGTAGACCCGGGGAACAATGAGCAGTTCTTC. Amino acids: CASSVDPGNNEQFF.